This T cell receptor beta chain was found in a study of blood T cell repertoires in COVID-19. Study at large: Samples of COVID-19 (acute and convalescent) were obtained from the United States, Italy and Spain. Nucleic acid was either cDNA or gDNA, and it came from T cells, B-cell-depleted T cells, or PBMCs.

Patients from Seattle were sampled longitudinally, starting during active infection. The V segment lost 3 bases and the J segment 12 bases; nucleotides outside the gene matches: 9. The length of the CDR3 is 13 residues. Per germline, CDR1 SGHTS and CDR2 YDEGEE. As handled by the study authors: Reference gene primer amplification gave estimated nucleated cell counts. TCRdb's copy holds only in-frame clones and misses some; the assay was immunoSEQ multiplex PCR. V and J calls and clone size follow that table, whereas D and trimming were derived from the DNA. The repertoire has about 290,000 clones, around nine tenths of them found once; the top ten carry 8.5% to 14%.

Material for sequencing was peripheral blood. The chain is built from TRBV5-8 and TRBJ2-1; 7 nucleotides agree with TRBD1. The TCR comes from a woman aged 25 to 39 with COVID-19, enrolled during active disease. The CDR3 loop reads CASSSDTGVLQFF. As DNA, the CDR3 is TGTGCCAGCAGCTCCGACACAGGGGTTTTGCAGTTCTTC. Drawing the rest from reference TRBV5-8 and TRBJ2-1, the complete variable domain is EAGVTQSPTHLIKTRGQQATLRCSPISGHTSVYWYQQALGLGLQFLLWYDEGEERNRGNFPPRFSGRQFPNYSSELNVNALELEDSALYLCASSSDTGVLQFFGPGTRLTVL.